One sample yielded the 12 T cell receptor beta chains listed below, sequenced in a study of metastatic and nonmetastatic thyroid tumors. Until they underwent thyroid surgery, no patient had received any treatment. TCRdb reanalyzed the PCR reads with MiXCR. The repertoire holds about 25,000 clones, with less than 25% as singletons. Sequences were obtained from blood. The receptors were gathered from a male donor with papillary thyroid cancer or a benign thyroid nodule (not recorded which). Some clones in this sample may be carry-over from other donors' samples.

This clone was counted at least ten times. The chain is built from TRBV5-5 and TRBJ1-2; 8 nucleotides align to TRBD1. Germline loops: CDR1 SGHKS, CDR2 YYEKEE (reference sequence). Trimming at V came to 2 bases and at J to 8 bases, leaving 2 bases not matched to a gene. CDR3 length: 12 amino acids. In DNA, the CDR3 is TGTGCCAGCAGCTTCAGGGGGCTCGGCTACACCTTC. It codes for CASSFRGLGYTF. Full variable domain (rest looked up from reference TRBV5-5 and TRBJ1-2): DAGVTQSPTHLIKTRGQQVTLRCSPISGHKSVSWYQQVLGQGPQFIFQYYEKEERGRGNFPDRFSARQFPNYSSELNVNALLLGDSALYLCASSFRGLGYTFGSGTRLTVV.

This clone was recorded at least ten times. V is TRBV3-1 and J is TRBJ1-6; no firm D call. Germline V gene sequence: CDR1 LGHDT, CDR2 YNNKEL (reference sequence). Trimming took off 0 bases at V and 14 bases at J, with 11 bases between the two ends. The CDR3 is made up of 13 amino acids. CDR3 sequence: CASSQDYPETLHF. Written as DNA, the CDR3 is TGTGCCAGCAGCCAAGATTATCCCGAAACCCTCCACTTT.

This clone was seen many times. The chain combines TRBV7-9 with TRBJ1-5; D uncertain. CDR1 is SEHNR and CDR2 is FQNEAQ in the germline V gene (reference sequence). V lost 4 bases and J lost 4, with 5 bases in between. CDR3 size: 12 residues. CDR3 DNA sequence: TGTGCCAGCAGCTGGTCAAATCAGCCCCAGCATTTT. It translates to CASSWSNQPQHF.

The sample holds many counts of this clone. The V and J genes are TRBV19 and TRBJ1-5; D uncertain. The V gene's germline CDR1 is LNHDA and CDR2 SQIVND (reference sequence). V shed 3 bases and J shed 0 bases, with 9 bases lying between them. The CDR3 totals 15 residues. The CDR3 here is CASSMGYYSNQPQHF. The CDR3 DNA follows: TGTGCCAGTAGTATGGGTTATTATAGCAATCAGCCCCAGCATTTT. Supplemented by reference TRBV19 and TRBJ1-5, the full variable domain reads DGGITQSPKYLFRKEGQNVTLSCEQNLNHDAMYWYRQDPGQGLRLIYYSQIVNDFQKGDIAEGYSVSREKKESFPLTVTSAQKNPTAFYLCASSMGYYSNQPQHFGDGTRLSIL.

The table lists this clone with a count of one. The chain carries TRBV20-1 and TRBJ2-3, with TRBD2 matching over 11 bases. The CDR3 runs 16 residues. The J segment lost 2 bases and the V segment lost 6 bases, leaving 10 bases of the junction unmatched. Per germline, CDR1 DFQATT and CDR2 SNEGSKA (reference sequence). CDR3 DNA sequence: TGCAGTGCAGGTCTAGCGGGGGGCGGGTACACAGATACGCAGTATTTT. Its protein is CSAGLAGGGYTDTQYF.

This clone was observed many times. The chain uses TRBV10-2 and TRBJ1-6; a weak D match, TRBD1 (5 bases). The CDR3 spans 14 residues. V shed 8 bases and J shed 5 bases, with 13 bases lying between them. Germline CDR1 WSHSY, CDR2 SAAADI. The CDR3 region has the DNA TGCGCCAGCCGAGCAGGGTTTGATAATTCACCCCTCCACTTT. It encodes CASRAGFDNSPLHF.

The rearrangement links TRBV3-1 to TRBJ1-2; 8 bases align to TRBD1. The CDR3 extends over 14 amino acids. V lost 6 bases to trimming and J lost 7 bases; unmatched junction nucleotides: 10. Germline CDR1 is LGHDT and CDR2 is YNNKEL (reference sequence). CDR3 protein: CASRQNDRGIGYTF. DNA for the CDR3: TGTGCCAGCAGACAAAATGACAGGGGCATTGGCTACACCTTC.

This clone was picked up many times. The CDR3 region is CASQRTGGPGELFF. The CDR3 DNA sequence: TGCGCCAGCCAGAGAACAGGGGGCCCCGGGGAGCTGTTTTTT. This rearrangement joins TRBV4-1 to TRBJ2-2; 9 bases are shared with TRBD1. This CDR3 spans 14 amino acids. In germline, CDR1 is MGHRA, CDR2 YSYEKL. J was trimmed by 6 bases and V by 8 bases; bases with no gene match: 7.

This clone was observed at least ten times. J is TRBJ2-7 and V is TRBV19; TRBD2 aligns across 14 bases. Unmatched junction bases numbered 2, after V lost 5 bases and J lost 2 bases. There are 15 residues in the CDR3. CDR1 LNHDA and CDR2 SQIVND come from the germline V gene (reference sequence). CDR3 loop: CASSSTSGRAYEQYF. The CDR3 DNA reads as TGTGCCAGTAGTTCGACTAGCGGGAGGGCCTACGAGCAGTACTTC. The whole variable domain, remainder taken from reference TRBV19 and TRBJ2-7, is DGGITQSPKYLFRKEGQNVTLSCEQNLNHDAMYWYRQDPGQGLRLIYYSQIVNDFQKGDIAEGYSVSREKKESFPLTVTSAQKNPTAFYLCASSSTSGRAYEQYFGPGTRLTVT.

This clone occurred many times. This rearrangement joins TRBV24-1 to TRBJ1-3; TRBD1 is a possible D gene (5 bases). The CDR3 sequence is 13 residues long. CDR1 is KGHDR, CDR2 SFDVKD, per germline. The chain's CDR3 is CAGGSGSGNTIYF. CDR3 sequence (DNA): TGTGCTGGGGGGTCGGGTTCTGGAAACACCATATATTTT.

This clone was observed at least ten times. This sequence may be a read error, since a much larger clone differs from it by one base. At the DNA level, this CDR3 is encoded by other sequences in the same sample as well. The rearrangement uses TRBV6-5 and TRBJ2-7, with 9 bases that match TRBD1. This CDR3 contains 17 residues. Germline V gene data show CDR1 as MNHEY and CDR2 as SVGAGI. This chain's CDR3 is CASSYVLGQGIGNEQYF. Here the CDR3 DNA reads TGTGCCAGTAGTTACGTTCTCGGACAGGGGATAGGGAACGAGCAGTACTTC.

The CDR3 spells CASSLLGSPQHF. CDR3 nucleotide sequence: TGTGCCAGCAGTTTGTTGGGGTCGCCCCAGCATTTT. The chain joins TRBV12-3 or TRBV12-4 to TRBJ1-5; no clear D gene. This CDR3 has 12 amino acids. With 3 bases removed from V and 9 bases from J, the gap between germline ends came to 9 bases.